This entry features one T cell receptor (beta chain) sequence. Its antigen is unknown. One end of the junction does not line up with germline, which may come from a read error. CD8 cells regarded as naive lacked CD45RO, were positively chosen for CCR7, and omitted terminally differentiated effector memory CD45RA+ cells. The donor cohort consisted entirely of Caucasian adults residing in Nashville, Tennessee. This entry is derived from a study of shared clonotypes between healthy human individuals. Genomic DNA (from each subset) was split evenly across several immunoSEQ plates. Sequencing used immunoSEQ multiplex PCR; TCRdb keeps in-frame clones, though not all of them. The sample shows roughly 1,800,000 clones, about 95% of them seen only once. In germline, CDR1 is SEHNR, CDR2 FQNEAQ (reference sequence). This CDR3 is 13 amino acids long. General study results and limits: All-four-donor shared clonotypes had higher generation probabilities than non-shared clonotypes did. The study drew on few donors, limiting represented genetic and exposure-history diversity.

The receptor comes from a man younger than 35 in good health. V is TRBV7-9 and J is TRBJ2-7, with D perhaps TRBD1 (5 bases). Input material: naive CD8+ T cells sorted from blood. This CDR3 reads CASRLGDSYEQYF. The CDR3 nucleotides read TGTGCCAGCAGGTTAGGGGATTCCTACGAGCAGTACTTC.